What follows are 6 T cell receptor beta chains derived from one specimen sequenced in a study of T cell repertoires in cytomegalovirus infection. Each CDR3 protein gets one entry after TCRdb re-called the reads with MiXCR. Among some 270,000 distinct CDR3 sequences listed, approximately 15% were seen once. The sequencing sample was made of CD8+ T cells from PBMCs. The receptors stem from a human donor in good health (CMV status not recorded). Some clones in this sample may be carry-over from other donors' samples.

The chain joins TRBV28 to TRBJ2-7; TRBD1 agrees at 8 bases. Germline assignment: CDR1 MDHEN and CDR2 SYDVKM. J gave up 3 bases and V 5 bases, and 3 bases lay outside the gene matches. The CDR3 runs 13 residues. The chain's CDR3 is CASSHGQGYEQYF. The DNA for the CDR3 is TGTGCCAGCAGTCACGGACAGGGCTACGAGCAGTACTTC.

This clonotype was recorded many times. This chain joins TRBV7-9 and TRBJ1-1, with 12 bases identical to TRBD1. The V and J ends lost 4 bases and 4 bases, in that order; junction bases with no gene match: 19. The CDR3 is made up of 20 amino acids. Per germline, CDR1 SEHNR and CDR2 FQNEAQ (reference sequence). The CDR3 DNA follows: TGTGCCAGCAGCTCTAACCTGGGGGTGGGACAGGGGGCGCGAAGCACTGAAGCTTTCTTT. This encodes CASSSNLGVGQGARSTEAFF.

This clonotype was detected a few times. The chain links TRBV6-6 to TRBJ2-7; possibly TRBD1 for D (5 bases). V was shortened by 0 bases and J by 1 base, with 13 bases between the two germline ends. Germline V gene data show CDR1 as MNHNY and CDR2 as SVGAGI (reference sequence). The CDR3 consists of 16 residues. Written as DNA, the CDR3 is TGTGCCAGCAGTTACTCGATAGGGCAGGGTTCCTACGAGCAGTACTTC. Translating it yields CASSYSIGQGSYEQYF.

This clonotype came up a few times. The chain couples TRBV6-5 to TRBJ1-1; D is ambiguous. From germline, CDR1 is MNHEY and CDR2 SVGAGI. V gave up 0 bases and J gave up 1 base, with 12 bases separating them. The CDR3 totals 16 residues. The CDR3 DNA sequence: TGTGCCAGCAGTTACTCGAAGAGTGGCGGGAACACTGAAGCTTTCTTT. Amino acids: CASSYSKSGGNTEAFF.

This clonotype has a count of ten or more. This sequence joins TRBV7-9 and TRBJ1-5, with no clear D. The CDR3 runs to 15 residues. CDR1 is SEHNR, CDR2 FQNEAQ, per germline (reference sequence). Trimming pared 4 bases from V and 0 bases from J, leaving 10 bases between. The CDR3 DNA is TGTGCCAGCAGCTCGACAATCACTAGCAATCAGCCCCAGCATTTT. This gives the protein CASSSTITSNQPQHF.

The V and J genes are TRBV20-1 and TRBJ2-3; D unclear. Germline CDR1 is DFQATT and CDR2 is SNEGSKA (reference sequence). The CDR3 is 15 amino acids. V shed 6 bases and J shed 0 bases, with 16 bases lying between them. DNA of the CDR3: TGCAGTGCAAACCCCCGACAAATGAGCACAGATACGCAGTATTTT. This sequence encodes CSANPRQMSTDTQYF.